This T cell receptor (beta chain) is from a study of blood T cell repertoires in COVID-19. V gave up 5 bases and J gave up 4 bases, with 18 bases separating them. This CDR3 region has 15 residues. From germline, CDR1 is SEHNR and CDR2 FQNEAQ (reference sequence). Sequencing was performed with immunoSEQ multiplex PCR; in TCRdb, only in-frame clones are kept and a portion is missing. The table includes 350,000 to 400,000 clones, around 87% detected once. This chain joins TRBV7-9 and TRBJ2-7, with a possible D match to TRBD2 (6 bases). The sequenced sample was PBMCs or T cells enriched from blood (not recorded which). This clonotype was obtained from a man aged 35-49 years in a cohort exposed to, infected with or recovered from COVID-19 (not recorded which). The CDR3 spells CASSHGGSGYYEQYF. Written as DNA, the CDR3 is TGTGCCAGCAGCCACGGGGGTAGCGGATATTACGAGCAGTACTTC.